The 29 T cell receptor beta chains given below trace back to one sample, sequenced in a study of CD8 T cells in Susac syndrome. Reverse transcription of roughly 0.5 to 1 ug RNA used random hexamers. TCRdb itself ran the immunoSEQ multiplex PCR reads through MiXCR, one entry per CDR3 protein. This table has under 150,000 distinct CDR3 sequences, approximately 94% appearing once. Material: CD4+ T cells from PBMCs. These receptors all stem from a human donor with multiple sclerosis.

The chain uses TRBV4-1 and TRBJ2-2; D tentatively fits TRBD1 or TRBD2 (5 bases each). The CDR3 is made up of 14 amino acids. CDR1 MGHRA and CDR2 YSYEKL come from the germline V gene. The ends were cut back, 8 bases at V and 8 bases at J, with 18 bases in the middle. The DNA of the CDR3 is TGCGCCAGCTCCCGGGACCTAACAGCGGGGGAGCTGTTTTTT. Translation gives CASSRDLTAGELFF.

The chain is built from TRBV18 and TRBJ2-7; tentatively, D is TRBD1 or TRBD2 (5 bases each). V gave up 3 bases and J gave up 5 bases, with 14 bases separating them. The CDR3 extends over 14 amino acids. Germline CDR1 KGHSH, CDR2 LQKENI. DNA of the CDR3: TGTGCCAGCTCACCCTCCCCCAGGGACCACGAGCAGTACTTC. Amino acid sequence: CASSPSPRDHEQYF.

This clonotype was recorded once. This chain connects TRBV4-1 to TRBJ2-5, with 12 bases matching TRBD2. The germline CDR1 and CDR2 sequences are MGHRA and YSYEKL. The CDR3 totals 17 residues. Losses at the gene ends were 0 bases for V and 4 bases for J; bases not matched to a gene: 6. The chain's CDR3 is CASSQEKELAGGETQYF. CDR3 coding DNA: TGCGCCAGCAGCCAAGAGAAGGAACTAGCGGGGGGAGAGACCCAGTACTTC.

The chain links TRBV9 to TRBJ1-5; D perhaps matches TRBD1 (6 bases). CDR3 length: 13 amino acids. Trimming removed 0 bases from V and 9 bases from J, with 10 bases in between. Per germline, CDR1 SGDLS and CDR2 YYNGEE. The CDR3 sequence: CASSVATGSPQHF. In nucleotides, the CDR3 is TGTGCCAGCAGCGTAGCTACAGGGTCGCCCCAGCATTTT.

The V gene is TRBV19, the J gene TRBJ1-1; D might be TRBD1 (5 bases). There are 13 residues in the CDR3. From germline, CDR1 is LNHDA and CDR2 SQIVND (reference sequence). V was cut by 3 bases and J by 4 bases, with 9 bases left in between. Here the CDR3 reads CASSMGGVTEAFF. The DNA of the CDR3 is TGTGCCAGTAGTATGGGGGGGGTCACTGAAGCTTTCTTT.

V and J are TRBV6-6 and TRBJ2-5, with D unclear. From germline, CDR1 is MNHNY and CDR2 SVGAGI (reference sequence). V was cut by 5 bases and J by 5 bases, with 15 bases left in between. This CDR3 has 14 amino acids. The CDR3 nucleotides read TGTGCCAGCAGTCTCCGGACGGACGGGGAGACCCAGTACTTC. It yields the protein CASSLRTDGETQYF.

A note on this clonotype: One end of the junction varies from germline; a read error may be responsible. V is TRBV19 and J is TRBJ1-5; D is ambiguous. Germline V gene data show CDR1 as LNHDA and CDR2 as SQIVND (reference sequence). CDR3 length: 13 residues. The CDR3 here is CASSIDSSQPQHF. DNA of the CDR3: TGTGCCAGTAGTATAGATAGCAGTCAGCCCCAGCATTTT.

The rearrangement joins TRBV5-6 to TRBJ1-1; 8 bases fit TRBD1. The germline gives CDR1 SGHDT, CDR2 YYEEEE. Trimming took 4 bases from V and 1 from J; bases not matched to a gene: 6. The CDR3 loop spans 15 amino acids. The CDR3 DNA reads TGTGCCAGCAGCACCTGGACAGGGTCGAACACTGAAGCTTTCTTT. It encodes CASSTWTGSNTEAFF.

The chain recombines TRBV6-5 with TRBJ2-7, with TRBD1 as a possible D gene (5 bases). CDR1 and CDR2 (germline): MNHEY, SVGAGI. The CDR3 is made up of 15 amino acids. V was pared by 4 bases and J by 2 bases, with 15 bases between. This CDR3 reads CASSFRKTATYEQYF. CDR3 DNA sequence: TGTGCCAGCAGTTTTCGTAAGACAGCTACCTACGAGCAGTACTTC.

The CDR3 region is CSARQLDTQYF. The CDR3 DNA sequence: TGCAGTGCTAGACAGTTAGATACGCAGTATTTT. The rearrangement joins TRBV20-1 to TRBJ2-3; no definite D call. CDR3 size: 11 residues. V dropped 2 bases and J dropped 5 bases, with 5 bases sitting between them. Per the germline V gene, CDR1 is DFQATT and CDR2 is SNEGSKA (reference sequence).

CDR3 in amino acids: CSAPQGVLEAFF. The CDR3 coding sequence is TGCAGTGCACCACAGGGGGTTCTTGAAGCTTTCTTT. This sequence joins TRBV20-1 and TRBJ1-1; TRBD1 matches at 8 bases. V shed 6 bases and J 7 bases; nucleotides not matched to a gene: 7. The CDR3 runs 12 residues. Germline V gene lookup returns CDR1 DFQATT and CDR2 SNEGSKA (reference sequence).

The rearrangement joins TRBV18 to TRBJ1-2; the D gene is possibly TRBD1 (6 bases). The CDR3 is made up of 13 amino acids. V dropped 4 bases and J dropped 2 bases, with 8 bases sitting between them. The germline V gene encodes CDR1 KGHSH and CDR2 LQKENI. CDR3 DNA: TGTGCCAGCTCACGGGACACGAACTATGGCTACACCTTC. It specifies CASSRDTNYGYTF.

The V call is TRBV7-9, the J call TRBJ2-7; 9 bases align to TRBD1. Germline values: CDR1 SEHNR, CDR2 FQNEAQ (reference sequence). V dropped 7 bases and J dropped 1; count of bases not matched to a gene: 11. This CDR3 spans 16 amino acids. The CDR3 protein is CASTPLGDRESYEQYF. The CDR3, as DNA: TGTGCCAGCACCCCCTTAGGGGACAGGGAATCCTACGAGCAGTACTTC.

The chain couples TRBV30 to TRBJ2-2; 8 bases align to TRBD2. The J segment lost 4 bases and the V segment lost 3 bases, leaving 4 bases of the junction unmatched. CDR1 and CDR2 (germline): GTSNPN, SVGIG (reference sequence). This CDR3 comprises 14 residues. The CDR3 is CAWRNGGGTGELFF. CDR3 nucleotides: TGTGCCTGGAGAAACGGGGGGGGCACCGGGGAGCTGTTTTTT.

The chain carries TRBV6-5 and TRBJ1-6; D remains ambiguous. The V end was cut by 5 bases, the J end by 7 bases, with 9 bases between. This CDR3 is 13 amino acids long. CDR1 and CDR2 (germline): MNHEY, SVGAGI. Here the CDR3 reads CASSPGGNSPLHF. The CDR3 DNA reads as TGTGCCAGCAGTCCGGGAGGGAATTCACCCCTCCACTTT.

This chain uses TRBV18 with TRBJ2-7; tentatively, D is TRBD1 (5 bases). The CDR3 runs 14 residues. Trimming shortened V by 3 bases and J by 5 bases, and 14 bases separated the two germline ends. The germline V gene has CDR1 KGHSH and CDR2 LQKENI. CDR3 protein: CASSPQGFLDEQYF. The DNA of the CDR3 is TGTGCCAGCTCACCGCAGGGTTTCCTAGACGAGCAGTACTTC.

The V gene is TRBV6-2 or TRBV6-3, the J gene TRBJ2-1; 11 bases map to TRBD2. V was pared by 5 bases and J by 6 bases, with 6 bases of the junction left unmatched. The CDR3 is 15 residues long. Germline V gene data show CDR1 as MNHEY and CDR2 as SVGEGT. CDR3: CASSHWTSGPNEQFF. CDR3 nucleotides: TGTGCCAGCAGTCACTGGACTAGCGGGCCCAATGAGCAGTTCTTC.

The V gene is TRBV12-5, the J gene TRBJ2-2; D is perhaps TRBD1 or TRBD2 (6 bases each). Germline loops: CDR1 LGHNT, CDR2 FRNRAP. V lost 6 bases, J lost 8 bases, and 19 bases lay in between. The CDR3 runs to 15 residues. As DNA, the CDR3 is TGTGCTAGTGGCCGGGAGCAGGGGTTTGTGGGGGAGCTGTTTTTT. As protein: CASGREQGFVGELFF.

This clonotype has only a few counts. This chain links TRBV3-1 with TRBJ2-1; the D gene is possibly TRBD2 (7 bases). The V end was cut by 1 base, the J end by 7 bases, with 20 bases between. CDR3 length equals 17 residues. The V gene's germline CDR1 is LGHDT and CDR2 YNNKEL (reference sequence). The CDR3: CASSQVRGGGIPNEQFF. For the CDR3, the DNA is TGTGCCAGCAGCCAAGTACGAGGGGGGGGCATTCCTAATGAGCAGTTCTTC.

V is TRBV2 and J is TRBJ1-5; D is possibly TRBD1 (6 bases). The CDR3 loop spans 14 amino acids. Germline CDR1 SNHLY, CDR2 FYNNEI. Trimming removed 1 base at V and 4 bases at J, with 8 bases between. CDR3: CASSEGTANQPQHF. In nucleotides, the CDR3 is TGTGCCAGCAGTGAAGGGACAGCGAATCAGCCCCAGCATTTT.

The chain is built from TRBV7-6 and TRBJ2-3; D is perhaps TRBD2 (5 bases). V dropped 2 bases and J dropped 3 bases, with 12 bases sitting between them. There are 15 residues in the CDR3. The germline V gene has CDR1 SGHVS and CDR2 FNYEAQ. Here the CDR3 DNA reads TGTGCCAGCAGCTTACAGATACTAGGGACAGATACGCAGTATTTT. It is translated as CASSLQILGTDTQYF.

The V gene is TRBV7-2, the J gene TRBJ2-1, with D uncertain. Germline-derived CDR1 and CDR2 are SGHTA and FQGNSA. Trimming removed 0 bases from V and 9 bases from J, with 12 bases in between. There are 14 residues in the CDR3. CDR3 residues: CASSLARLHGEQFF. The DNA for the CDR3 is TGTGCCAGCAGCTTAGCCAGATTACATGGTGAGCAGTTCTTC.

The J gene is TRBJ1-3, the V gene TRBV19; D uncertain. The CDR3 sequence is 14 residues long. Trimming cost V 6 bases and J 0 bases, with 9 bases left between them. Looked up from germline, CDR1 is LNHDA and CDR2 is SQIVND (reference sequence). The CDR3 region is CASRDGLSGNTIYF. Written as DNA, the CDR3 is TGTGCCAGTAGGGACGGCCTCTCTGGAAACACCATATATTTT.

The CDR3 loop reads CASSLQAGVSYEQYF. The CDR3 nucleotides read TGTGCCAGCAGCCTACAAGCAGGGGTCTCCTACGAGCAGTACTTC. V usage is TRBV7-2 and J usage is TRBJ2-7; tentative D call: TRBD1 (6 bases). Between the trimmed V and J ends, which lost 5 bases and 0 bases, there was a span of 14 bases. The CDR3 contains 15 residues. Germline V gives CDR1 SGHTA, CDR2 FQGNSA.

This chain uses TRBV30 with TRBJ1-3; TRBD1 agrees at 7 bases. This CDR3 comprises 13 residues. From germline, CDR1 is GTSNPN and CDR2 SVGIG (reference sequence). V gave up 2 bases and J gave up 8 bases; unmatched junction bases: 6. Here the CDR3 reads CAWSTGAGYTIYF. In DNA, the CDR3 is TGTGCCTGGAGTACAGGGGCGGGGTACACCATATATTTT.

CDR3 in amino acids: CASTSSPGSVRYTEAFF. CDR3 DNA sequence: TGTGCCAGTACCTCTTCGCCCGGGAGTGTCCGATACACTGAAGCTTTCTTT. This chain links TRBV19 with TRBJ1-1, with D unresolved. CDR3 length: 17 amino acids. V gave up 7 bases and J gave up 3 bases, with 24 bases separating them. In germline, CDR1 is LNHDA, CDR2 SQIVND (reference sequence).

The chain has TRBV5-4 and TRBJ2-2; 7 bases line up with TRBD2. The V gene end was trimmed by 4 bases and the J gene end by 5 bases; junction bases not matched to a gene: 11. Germline assignment: CDR1 SGHNT and CDR2 YYREEE (reference sequence). This CDR3 comprises 16 residues. DNA for the CDR3: TGTGCCAGCAGCACCGGGTTAAGCGGGAAGACCGGGGAGCTGTTTTTT. Its protein product is CASSTGLSGKTGELFF.

The chain couples TRBV21-1 to TRBJ2-4; the table calls TRBD1, which could not be checked here. TRBV21-1 counts as a pseudogene. The CDR3 length is 18 residues. Here the CDR3 DNA reads TGTGCCAGCAGGCAGGACAGGGATTGGCTCCGGGCCAAAAACATTCAGTACTTC. Translation gives CASRQDRDWLRAKNIQYF.

The chain links TRBV10-3 to TRBJ2-7; 7 positions agree with TRBD1. The CDR3 covers 14 residues. J lost 0 bases, V lost 7 bases, and 6 bases had no gene match. Germline lookup yields CDR1 ENHRY and CDR2 SYGVKD. The CDR3 region has the DNA TGTGCCATCATGGGACAGAACTCCTCCTACGAGCAGTACTTC. Translating it yields CAIMGQNSSYEQYF.